These 2 T cell receptor beta chains were all obtained from the same sample, sequenced in a study of regulatory T cells in long-lasting Graves disease. For TCR beta, libraries came from iRepertoire HTBI primers and Arm-PCR of CDR3 regions. Via MiXCR, TCRdb re-called the multiplex PCR reads, giving one row per CDR3 protein. The sample gives over 200,000 distinct CDR3 sequences, 15% to 20% of which show up once; about 15% is in the top ten. Time point of the sample: newly diagnosed GD, antithyroid drugs for less than 3 months. Generation of the TCR library employed RNA extracted from PBMCs. A further study also used this sample, focusing on T cells in Graves' hyperthyroidism and ophthalmopathy.

The sequenced sample was peripheral blood mononuclear cells (PBMCs), obtained at new diagnosis, from a patient treated with antithyroid drugs. The receptors shown here come from a woman between 25 and 40 years old with Graves disease.

As regards this clonotype: A clone one base away is much larger, so this may be a read error. The chain combines TRBV2 with TRBJ2-3; D gene ambiguous. V was clipped by 9 bases and J by 5 bases, with 12 bases between them. This CDR3 comprises 12 residues. Germline CDR1 reads SNHLY; CDR2 reads FYNNEI. DNA of the CDR3: TGTGCCAGTCAGGATTCTGGAGATACGCAGTATTTT. It specifies CASQDSGDTQYF.

Note on this clonotype: This could be a read error, since a much larger clone is one nucleotide away. This rearrangement joins TRBV20-1 to TRBJ1-2; TRBD1 aligns across 11 bases. Germline V lookup: CDR1 DFQATT, CDR2 SNEGSKA (reference sequence). The CDR3 has 17 amino acids. CDR3 coding DNA: TGCAGTGCTAGAGATCTGGGGACAGGGGGGGTCGCATATGGCTACGCCTTC. It encodes CSARDLGTGGVAYGYAF.